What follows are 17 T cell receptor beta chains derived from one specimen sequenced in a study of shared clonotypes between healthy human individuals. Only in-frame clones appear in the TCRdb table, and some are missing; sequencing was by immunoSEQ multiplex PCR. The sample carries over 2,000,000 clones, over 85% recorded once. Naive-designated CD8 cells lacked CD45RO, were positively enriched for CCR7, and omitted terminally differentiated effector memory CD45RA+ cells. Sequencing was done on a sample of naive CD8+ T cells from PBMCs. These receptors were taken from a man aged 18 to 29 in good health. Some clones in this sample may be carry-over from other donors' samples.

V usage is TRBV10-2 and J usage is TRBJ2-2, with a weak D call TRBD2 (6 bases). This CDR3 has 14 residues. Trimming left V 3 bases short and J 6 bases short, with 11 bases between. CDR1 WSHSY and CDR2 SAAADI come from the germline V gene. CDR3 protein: CASSDGGRPGELFF. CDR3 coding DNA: TGCGCCAGCAGTGACGGAGGGCGCCCCGGGGAGCTGTTTTTT.

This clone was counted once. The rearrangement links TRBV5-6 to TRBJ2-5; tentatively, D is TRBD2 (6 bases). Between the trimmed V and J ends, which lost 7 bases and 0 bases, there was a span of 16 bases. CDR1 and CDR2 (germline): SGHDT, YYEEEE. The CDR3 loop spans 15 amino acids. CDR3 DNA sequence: TGTGCCAGCTCGCGGGACGGAATCTACCAAGAGACCCAGTACTTC. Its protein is CASSRDGIYQETQYF.

This chain's CDR3 is CASSLTAIYGYTF. CDR3 nucleotides: TGTGCCAGCAGCCTTACGGCGATCTATGGCTACACCTTC. V and J are TRBV14 and TRBJ1-2; the D is unclear. The V end lost 4 bases, the J end lost 4 bases, and 10 bases lay between the germline ends. This CDR3 comprises 13 residues. CDR1 and CDR2 from the germline V gene are SGHDN and FVKESK.

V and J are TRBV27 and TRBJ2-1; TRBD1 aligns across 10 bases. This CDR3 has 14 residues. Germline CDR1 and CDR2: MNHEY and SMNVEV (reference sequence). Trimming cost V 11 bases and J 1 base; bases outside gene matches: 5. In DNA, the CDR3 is TGTGCCTCGGGACAGGGGTCTTCCTACAATGAGCAGTTCTTC. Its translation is CASGQGSSYNEQFF.

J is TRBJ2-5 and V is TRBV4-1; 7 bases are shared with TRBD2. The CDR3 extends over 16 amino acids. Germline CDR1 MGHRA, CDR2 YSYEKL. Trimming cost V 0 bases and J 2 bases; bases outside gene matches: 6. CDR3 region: CASSQEGEGLQETQYF. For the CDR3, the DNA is TGCGCCAGCAGCCAAGAAGGGGAGGGCCTTCAAGAGACCCAGTACTTC.

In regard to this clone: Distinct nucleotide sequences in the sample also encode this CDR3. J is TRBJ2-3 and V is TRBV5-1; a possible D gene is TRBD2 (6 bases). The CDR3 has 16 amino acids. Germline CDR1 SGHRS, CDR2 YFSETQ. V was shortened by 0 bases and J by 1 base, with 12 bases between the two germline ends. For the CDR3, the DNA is TGCGCCAGCAGCTTGGCGCGGCGGGAAGGCACAGATACGCAGTATTTT. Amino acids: CASSLARREGTDTQYF.

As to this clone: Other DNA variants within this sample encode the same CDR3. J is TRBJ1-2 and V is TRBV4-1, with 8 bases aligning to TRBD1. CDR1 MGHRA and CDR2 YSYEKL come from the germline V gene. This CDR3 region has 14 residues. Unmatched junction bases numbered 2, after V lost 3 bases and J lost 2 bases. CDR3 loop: CASSQTGANYGYTF. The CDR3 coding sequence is TGCGCCAGCAGCCAGACAGGGGCCAACTATGGCTACACCTTC.

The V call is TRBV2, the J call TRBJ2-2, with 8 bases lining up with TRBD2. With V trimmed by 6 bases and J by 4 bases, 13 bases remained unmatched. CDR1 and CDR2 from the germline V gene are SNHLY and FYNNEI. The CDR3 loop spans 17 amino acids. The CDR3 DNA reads TGTGCCAGCAGCTCTGGGATAGCGGGAAGCTTCACCGGGGAGCTGTTTTTT. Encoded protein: CASSSGIAGSFTGELFF. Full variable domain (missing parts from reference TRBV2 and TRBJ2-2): EPEVTQTPSHQVTQMGQEVILRCVPISNHLYFYWYRQILGQKVEFLVSFYNNEISEKSEIFDDQFSVERPDGSNFTLKIRSTKLEDSAMYFCASSSGIAGSFTGELFFGEGSRLTVL.

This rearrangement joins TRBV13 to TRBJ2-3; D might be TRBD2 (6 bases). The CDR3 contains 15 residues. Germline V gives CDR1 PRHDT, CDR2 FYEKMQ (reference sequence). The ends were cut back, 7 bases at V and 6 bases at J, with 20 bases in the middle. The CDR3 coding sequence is TGTGCCAGCACCACCGGGGGTACCAAACTGGATACGCAGTATTTT. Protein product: CASTTGGTKLDTQYF.

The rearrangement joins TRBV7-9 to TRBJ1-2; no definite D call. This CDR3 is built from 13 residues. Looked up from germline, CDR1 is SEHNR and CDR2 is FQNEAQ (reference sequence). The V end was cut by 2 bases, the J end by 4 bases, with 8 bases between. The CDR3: CASSLSDLYGYTF. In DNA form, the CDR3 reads TGTGCCAGCAGCTTAAGCGACCTCTATGGCTACACCTTC.

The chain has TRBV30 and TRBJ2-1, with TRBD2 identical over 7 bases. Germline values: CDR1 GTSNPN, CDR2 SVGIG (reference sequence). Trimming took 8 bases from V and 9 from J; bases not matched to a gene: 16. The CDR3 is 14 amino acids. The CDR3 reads CAAFDGRENGEQFF. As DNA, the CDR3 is TGTGCCGCATTCGATGGGCGGGAGAACGGTGAGCAGTTCTTC.

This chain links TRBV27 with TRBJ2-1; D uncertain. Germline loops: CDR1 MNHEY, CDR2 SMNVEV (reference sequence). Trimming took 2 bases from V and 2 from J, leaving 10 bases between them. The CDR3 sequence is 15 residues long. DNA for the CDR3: TGTGCCAGCAGTTTAGGGATCCACACCTACAATGAGCAGTTCTTC. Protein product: CASSLGIHTYNEQFF.

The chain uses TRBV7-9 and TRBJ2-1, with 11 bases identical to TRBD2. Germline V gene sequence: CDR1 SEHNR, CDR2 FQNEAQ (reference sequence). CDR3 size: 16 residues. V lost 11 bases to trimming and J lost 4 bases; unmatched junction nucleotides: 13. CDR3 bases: TGTGCCGGGGGCCCCAGGGGACTAGCGGTATACAATGAGCAGTTCTTC. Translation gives CAGGPRGLAVYNEQFF.

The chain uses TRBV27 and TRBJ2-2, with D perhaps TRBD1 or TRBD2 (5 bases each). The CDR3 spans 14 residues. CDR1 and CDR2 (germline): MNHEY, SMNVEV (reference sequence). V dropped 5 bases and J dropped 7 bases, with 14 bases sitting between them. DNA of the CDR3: TGTGCCAGCAGTGCCCGGGACCGCCACGGGGAGCTGTTTTTT. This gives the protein CASSARDRHGELFF.

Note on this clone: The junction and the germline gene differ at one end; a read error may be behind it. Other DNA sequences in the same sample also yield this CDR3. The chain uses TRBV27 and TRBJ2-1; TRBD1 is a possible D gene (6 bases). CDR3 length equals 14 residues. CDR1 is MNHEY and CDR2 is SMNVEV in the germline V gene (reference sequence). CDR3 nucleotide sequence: TGTGCCAGCACTTTAGGGGGTTCCTACAATGAGCAGTTCTTC. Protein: CASTLGGSYNEQFF.

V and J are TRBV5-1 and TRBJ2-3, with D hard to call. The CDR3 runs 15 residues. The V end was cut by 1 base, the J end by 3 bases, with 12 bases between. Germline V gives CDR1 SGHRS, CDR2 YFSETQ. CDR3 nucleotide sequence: TGCGCCAGCAGCTTGAGCCTGTCAAGGACAGATACGCAGTATTTT. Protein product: CASSLSLSRTDTQYF.

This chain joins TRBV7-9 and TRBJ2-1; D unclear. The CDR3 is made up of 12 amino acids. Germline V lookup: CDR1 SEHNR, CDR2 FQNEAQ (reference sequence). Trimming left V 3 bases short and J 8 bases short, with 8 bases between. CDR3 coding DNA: TGTGCCAGCAGCTTCCCCGCGGATGAGCAGTTCTTC. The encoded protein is CASSFPADEQFF.